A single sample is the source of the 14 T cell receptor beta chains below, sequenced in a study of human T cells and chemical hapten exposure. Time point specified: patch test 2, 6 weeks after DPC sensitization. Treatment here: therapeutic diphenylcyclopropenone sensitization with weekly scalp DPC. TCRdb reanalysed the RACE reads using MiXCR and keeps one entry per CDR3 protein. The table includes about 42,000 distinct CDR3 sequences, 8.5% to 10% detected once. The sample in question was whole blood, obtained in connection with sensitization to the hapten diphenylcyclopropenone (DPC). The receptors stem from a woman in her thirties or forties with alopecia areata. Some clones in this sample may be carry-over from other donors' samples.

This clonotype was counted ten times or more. The CDR3 nucleotides read TGCAGTGCTAGCCTTAGCGGGGGGTTCGATACGCAGTATTTT. Protein product: CSASLSGGFDTQYF. The chain links TRBV20-1 to TRBJ2-3; 10 nucleotides agree with TRBD2. Germline assignment: CDR1 DFQATT and CDR2 SNEGSKA (reference sequence). V lost 3 bases and J lost 6; bases outside the gene matches: 6. There are 14 residues in the CDR3.

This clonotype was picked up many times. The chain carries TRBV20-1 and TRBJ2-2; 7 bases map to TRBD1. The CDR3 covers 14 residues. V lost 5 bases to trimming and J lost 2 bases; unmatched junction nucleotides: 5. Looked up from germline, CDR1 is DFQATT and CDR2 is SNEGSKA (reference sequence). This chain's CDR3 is CSAAGTVNTGELFF. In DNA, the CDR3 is TGCAGTGCTGCCGGGACAGTAAACACCGGGGAGCTGTTTTTT.

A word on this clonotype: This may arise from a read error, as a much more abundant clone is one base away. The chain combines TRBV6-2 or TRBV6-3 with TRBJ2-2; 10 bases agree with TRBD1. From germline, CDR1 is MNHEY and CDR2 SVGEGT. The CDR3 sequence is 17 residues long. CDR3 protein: CASSWTGGQGSTGELLF. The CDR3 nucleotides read TGTGCCAGCAGTTGGACTGGGGGACAGGGGTCCACCGGGGAGCTGTTATTT.

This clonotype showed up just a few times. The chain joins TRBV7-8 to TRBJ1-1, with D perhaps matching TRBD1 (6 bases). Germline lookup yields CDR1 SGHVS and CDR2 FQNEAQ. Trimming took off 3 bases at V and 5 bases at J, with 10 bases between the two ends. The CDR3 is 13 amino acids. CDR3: CASSFNRDTEAFF. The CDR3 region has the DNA TGTGCCAGCAGCTTTAACAGGGATACTGAAGCTTTCTTT.

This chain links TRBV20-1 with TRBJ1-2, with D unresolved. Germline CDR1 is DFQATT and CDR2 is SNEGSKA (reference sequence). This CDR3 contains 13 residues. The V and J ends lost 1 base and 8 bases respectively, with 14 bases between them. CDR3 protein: CSARGAPAGGYTF. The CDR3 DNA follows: TGCAGTGCTAGAGGGGCCCCGGCGGGAGGCTACACCTTC.

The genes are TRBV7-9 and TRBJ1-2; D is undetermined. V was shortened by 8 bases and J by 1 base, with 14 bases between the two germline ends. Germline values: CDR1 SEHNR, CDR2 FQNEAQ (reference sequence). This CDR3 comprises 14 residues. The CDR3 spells CASEPRKDNYGYTF. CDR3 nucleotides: TGTGCCAGCGAGCCGAGAAAGGATAACTATGGCTACACCTTC.

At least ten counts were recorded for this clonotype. The CDR3 reads CASSAGRVSLNSPLHF. CDR3 DNA: TGTGCCAGCAGCGCCGGACGGGTTTCCTTAAATTCACCCCTCCACTTT. The rearrangement links TRBV5-6 to TRBJ1-6, with D hard to call. The CDR3 covers 16 residues. V was pared by 4 bases and J by 7 bases, with 18 bases between. Germline values: CDR1 SGHDT, CDR2 YYEEEE.

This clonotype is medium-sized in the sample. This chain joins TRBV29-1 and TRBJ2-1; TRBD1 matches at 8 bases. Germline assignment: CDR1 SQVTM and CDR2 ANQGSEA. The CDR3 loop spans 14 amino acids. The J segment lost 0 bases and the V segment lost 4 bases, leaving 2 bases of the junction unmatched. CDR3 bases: TGCAGCGTTGTTGGGACAGGCTCCTACAATGAGCAGTTCTTC. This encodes CSVVGTGSYNEQFF.

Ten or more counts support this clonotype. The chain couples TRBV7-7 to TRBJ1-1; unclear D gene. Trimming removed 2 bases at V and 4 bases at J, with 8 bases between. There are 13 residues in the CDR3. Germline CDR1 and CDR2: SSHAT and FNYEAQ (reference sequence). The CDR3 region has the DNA TGTGCCAGCAGCTTACGGCGAGGCACTGAAGCTTTCTTT. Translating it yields CASSLRRGTEAFF. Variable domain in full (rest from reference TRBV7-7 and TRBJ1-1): GAGVSQSPRYKVTKRGQDVTLRCDPISSHATLYWYQQALGQGPEFLTYFNYEAQPDKSGLPSDRFSAERPEGSISTLTIQRTEQRDSAMYRCASSLRRGTEAFFGQGTRLTVV.

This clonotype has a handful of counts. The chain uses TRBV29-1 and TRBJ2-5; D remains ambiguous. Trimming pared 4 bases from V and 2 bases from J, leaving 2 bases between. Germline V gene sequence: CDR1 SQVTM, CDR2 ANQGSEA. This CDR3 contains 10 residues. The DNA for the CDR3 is TGCAGCGTTGGTCAAGAGACCCAGTACTTC. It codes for CSVGQETQYF.

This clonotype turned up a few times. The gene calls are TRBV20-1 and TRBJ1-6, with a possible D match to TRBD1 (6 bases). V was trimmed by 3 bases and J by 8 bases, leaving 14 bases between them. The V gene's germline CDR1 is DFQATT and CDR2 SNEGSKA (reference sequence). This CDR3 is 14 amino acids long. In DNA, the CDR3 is TGCAGTGCTAGGATTGGGGGCGCGGATTCACCCCTCCACTTT. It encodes CSARIGGADSPLHF.

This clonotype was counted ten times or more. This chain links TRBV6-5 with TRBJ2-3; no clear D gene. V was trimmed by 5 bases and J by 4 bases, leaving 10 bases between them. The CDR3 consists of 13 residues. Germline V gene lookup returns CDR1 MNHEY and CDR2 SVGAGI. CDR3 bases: TGTGCCAGCAGTCTCGGACGGTCAGATACGCAGTATTTT. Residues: CASSLGRSDTQYF.

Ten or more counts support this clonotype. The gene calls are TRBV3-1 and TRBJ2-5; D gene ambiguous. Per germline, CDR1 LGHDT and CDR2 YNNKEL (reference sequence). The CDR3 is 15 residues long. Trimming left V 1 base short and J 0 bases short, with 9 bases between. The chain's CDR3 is CASSQVWTDQETQYF. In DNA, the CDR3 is TGTGCCAGCAGCCAAGTTTGGACCGACCAAGAGACCCAGTACTTC.

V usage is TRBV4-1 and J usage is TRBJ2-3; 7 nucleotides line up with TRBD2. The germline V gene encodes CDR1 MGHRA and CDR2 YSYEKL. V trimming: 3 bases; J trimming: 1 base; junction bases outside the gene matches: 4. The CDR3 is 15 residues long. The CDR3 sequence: CASSHESGGTDTQYF. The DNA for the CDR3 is TGCGCCAGCAGCCATGAGAGCGGGGGCACAGATACGCAGTATTTT.